The clone carrying this T cell receptor (beta chain) was found many times. Antigen: not known. At one end the junction does not follow the germline gene, possibly because of a read error. MiXCR, applied by TCRdb to the 5' RACE reads, yields one record per CDR3 protein. The sample holds 210,000 or so distinct CDR3 sequences, about 11% seen once. Germline loops: CDR1 SEHNR, CDR2 FQNEAQ (reference sequence). CDR3 length: 14 amino acids. These data originate in a study of T-cell memory formation after mild COVID-19. Study-wide results and limits: The SARS-CoV-2 specificity of second-wave clones reaching peak at day 37 remained unverified. The CD4+ clones that contracted clustered mainly within CM and EM, and the CD8+ clones concentrated in EMRA. Clones shrinking between day 15 and 85 showed a balanced CD4/CD8 split, and those that grew later tilted toward CD4+. Researchers found some responding clones in pre-infection memory, a sign that cross-reactive memory joined.

The sequence was obtained from a man aged 18 to 29 who had mild COVID-19 (a few samples of this study predate the infection). Cell type and time point are not known. This rearrangement joins TRBV7-9 to TRBJ1-1; D perhaps matches TRBD1 (5 bases). Sample: PBMCs or a T cell subset sorted from them (not recorded which). CDR3 DNA: TGCGCCAGCTCAAGGGGAGGGAGAAACACTGAAGCTTTCTTT. Translating it yields CASSRGGRNTEAFF.